The clone carrying this T cell receptor (beta chain) was detected only a few times. The data are from a study of early T cells in non-severe SARS-CoV-2 infection. Background on the study: Bulk RNA isolated from unsorted whole blood underwent sequencing; chains were not paired.

Via MiXCR, TCRdb re-called the 5' RACE reads, giving one row per CDR3 protein. The sample includes some 70,000 distinct CDR3 sequences, about 9.4% seen only once; the top ten take 5.5% to 7%. V was clipped by 0 bases and J by 6 bases, with 11 bases between them. Germline lookup yields CDR1 SEHNR and CDR2 FQNEAQ (reference sequence). CDR3 length equals 14 residues. Sequencing was performed on whole blood. J is TRBJ1-2 and V is TRBV7-9; D is unclear. The source is an adult who was a healthcare worker with PCR-confirmed SARS-CoV-2 infection or an uninfected control (not recorded which). The CDR3 DNA sequence: TGTGCCAGCAGCTTAGCGGTGGCGGCGAATGGCTACACCTTC. Protein product: CASSLAVAANGYTF.